The 18 T cell receptor beta chains below come from one sample, sequenced in a study of tumor-infiltrating lymphocytes in primary liver carcinoma. Germline DNA was also extracted, and blood RNA was taken from unsorted whole blood. A primer in the constant region served to generate TCR beta cDNA from about 480 ng of total RNA. Libraries covering TCR beta were generated through three nested multiplex PCR rounds (using a slightly modified ARM-PCR). Amplification in the first two PCR rounds was performed using TRBV1-TRBV30 forward primers and a C-beta reverse primer for 10 cycles each. Using its own MiXCR run on the multiplex PCR reads, TCRdb lists one record per CDR3 protein. The repertoire holds about 200,000 distinct CDR3 sequences, roughly 61% seen once, with roughly 6.8% in the top ten. Sequencing was performed on peripheral blood. Source of these receptors: a woman aged 55-70 years with primary liver carcinoma and hepatitis B virus infection.

The genes are TRBV30 and TRBJ1-1; unclear D gene. Trimming cost V 4 bases and J 1 base, with 10 bases left between them. This CDR3 has 13 amino acids. Germline loops: CDR1 GTSNPN, CDR2 SVGIG (reference sequence). DNA of the CDR3: TGTGCCTGGAACAAACAGACGAACACTGAAGCTTTCTTT. Its protein is CAWNKQTNTEAFF.

For this clonotype: One junction end does not reproduce the germline sequence, and a read error may be involved. V is TRBV5-8 and J is TRBJ2-3; perhaps TRBD1 as D (6 bases). Germline V gene sequence: CDR1 SGHTS, CDR2 YDEGEE. The CDR3 contains 15 residues. CDR3 in DNA: TGTGCCAGCAGCTCAGGACAGTTACCCACAGGTACGCAGTATTTT. Encoded protein: CASSSGQLPTGTQYF.

Points on this clonotype: Being one base from a much bigger clone, this may be a read error. The V and J genes are TRBV7-8 and TRBJ2-6, with 8 bases fitting TRBD2. CDR1 is SGHVS and CDR2 is FQNEAQ in the germline V gene. The CDR3 sequence is 17 residues long. The CDR3 DNA is TGTGCCAGCAGTATTAGCGGGGCCAGGCCTGGGGGCAACGTCCTGACTTTC. Protein sequence: CASSISGARPGGNVLTF.

As for this clonotype: Relative to the germline gene, one junction end is altered; a read error may explain this. The genes are TRBV12-3 or TRBV12-4 and TRBJ2-1, with D perhaps TRBD2 (5 bases). The CDR3 consists of 13 residues. The CDR3 DNA reads TGTGTCAGCATCCGGGATCGTGTCGGTGAGCAGTTCTTC. Its protein product is CVSIRDRVGEQFF.

V usage is TRBV6-4 and J usage is TRBJ2-2, with 10 bases fitting TRBD2. The CDR3 loop spans 14 amino acids. Germline lookup yields CDR1 MRHNA and CDR2 SNTAGT. V shed 0 bases, J shed 13 bases, and the junction held 5 bases outside the gene matches. CDR3 residues: CASSDSASGSVLFF. CDR3 DNA sequence: TGTGCCAGCAGTGACTCGGCTAGCGGGAGTGTGCTGTTTTTT.

Comments on this clonotype: A much more abundant neighbour one base away suggests this may be a read error. In DNA, the CDR3 is TGTGCCAGCAGTTTTTCCGGGACAGGGCGCTACGAGAAGTACTTC. Protein sequence: CASSFSGTGRYEKYF. The rearrangement links TRBV12-3 or TRBV12-4 to TRBJ2-7, with TRBD1 identical over 9 bases. The CDR3 runs 15 residues.

The chain links TRBV11-2 to TRBJ1-4; D remains ambiguous. Trimming took off 6 bases at V and 7 bases at J, with 15 bases between the two ends. The CDR3 has 14 residues. Germline V gene sequence: CDR1 SGHAT, CDR2 FQNNGV. CDR3: CASSLSGSGEKLFF. CDR3 nucleotide sequence: TGTGCCAGCAGTTTAAGCGGGTCCGGTGAAAAACTGTTTTTT.

As concerns this clonotype: No conserved phenylalanine or tryptophan ends this CDR3, so it is likely a read error. The rearrangement links TRBV11-2 to TRBJ2-1, with a possible D match to TRBD2 (6 bases). The CDR3 runs to 14 residues. The V gene's germline CDR1 is SGHAT and CDR2 FQNNGV. CDR3 amino acids: CASSLTGGRDDQFS. The CDR3, as DNA: TGTGCCAGCAGCTTAACGGGTGGGCGGGATGATCAGTTCTCC.

With regard to this clonotype: At one end, the junction sequence differs from germline, possibly due to a read error. The chain combines TRBV6-5 with TRBJ2-1, with TRBD2 matching over 7 bases. Germline loops: CDR1 MNHEY, CDR2 SVGAGI. The CDR3 spans 14 residues. CDR3 coding DNA: TGTGCTAGCACCCCCCCGACGGGAGGACTCGAGAAGTTCTTC. Amino acid sequence: CASTPPTGGLEKFF.

The rearrangement uses TRBV18 and TRBJ2-7; 7 bases fit TRBD1. This CDR3 is 15 amino acids long. Trimming cost V 3 bases and J 4 bases; bases outside gene matches: 9. The germline V gene encodes CDR1 KGHSH and CDR2 LQKENI. CDR3 DNA: TGTGCCAGCTCACCCCCGGGACAGACACTTTACGAGCAGTACTTC. Translated: CASSPPGQTLYEQYF. The whole variable domain, filled in from reference TRBV18 and TRBJ2-7, reads NAGVMQNPRHLVRRRGQEARLRCSPMKGHSHVYWYRQLPEEGLKFMVYLQKENIIDESGMPKERFSAEFPKEGPSILRIQQVVRGDSAAYFCASSPPGQTLYEQYFGPGTRLTVT.

The V call is TRBV11-3, the J call TRBJ2-1, with 9 bases identical to TRBD2. J was trimmed by 12 bases and V by 1 base; bases with no gene match: 10. This CDR3 contains 15 residues. CDR1 and CDR2 from the germline V gene are SGHNT and YENEEA. The CDR3 region has the DNA TGTGCCAGCAGCTTAGGGAGTAGCGGGAGTCTTGGGCAGTTCTTC. Its translation: CASSLGSSGSLGQFF.

V gene TRBV30 combines with J gene TRBJ2-5, with no clear D. Germline lookup yields CDR1 GTSNPN and CDR2 SVGIG (reference sequence). The CDR3 length is 16 residues. V lost 1 base and J 2 bases, leaving 17 bases between the germline ends. In nucleotides, the CDR3 is TGTGCCTGGAGTGGGTTTGCGGCCCAACATCAAGAGACCCAGTACTTC. This translates into CAWSGFAAQHQETQYF.

Remarks on this clonotype: Sequence at one end of the junction differs from germline and may be a read error. CDR3 residues: CARSPNSYEQYF. CDR3 DNA sequence: TGTGCCCGCAGCCCGAATTCCTACGAGCAGTATTTC. The chain employs TRBV11-1 and TRBJ2-7; D unclear. Germline V gene data show CDR1 as SGHAT and CDR2 as FQDESV (reference sequence). This CDR3 comprises 12 residues.

This chain connects TRBV12-3 or TRBV12-4 to TRBJ2-1, with D possibly matching TRBD1 (7 bases). This CDR3 comprises 15 residues. Trimming removed 7 bases at V and 8 bases at J, with 21 bases between. In DNA, the CDR3 is TGTGCCAGCACCACAGGGGCGGGGCGAGACTATGAGCAGTTCTTC. Translated, it gives CASTTGAGRDYEQFF.

This clonotype was recorded many times. The chain couples TRBV6-1 to TRBJ2-1; D might be TRBD1 (5 bases). CDR1 is MNHNS and CDR2 is SASEGT in the germline V gene. The CDR3 sequence is 16 residues long. Trimming pared 8 bases from V and 0 bases from J, leaving 17 bases between. CDR3 sequence: CASCQGQPGSYNEQFF. The DNA of the CDR3 is TGTGCCAGCTGTCAGGGTCAACCCGGCTCCTACAATGAGCAGTTCTTC.

Of note for this clonotype: One junction end does not reproduce the germline sequence, and a read error may be involved. This rearrangement joins TRBV29-1 to TRBJ2-3, with TRBD1 matching 7 bases. The CDR3 loop spans 14 amino acids. The germline V gene encodes CDR1 SQVTM and CDR2 ANQGSEA. CDR3 residues: CIVEGGRSTDTQYF. The DNA of the CDR3 is TGCATCGTTGAAGGGGGCAGGAGCACAGATACGCAGTATTTT.

Regarding this clonotype: A junction boundary mismatches the germline segment, possibly from a read error. V is TRBV11-2 and J is TRBJ2-7; 12 bases map to TRBD2. The CDR3 spans 15 residues. Germline CDR1 reads SGHAT; CDR2 reads FQNNGV. The CDR3 sequence is CACSSLAGGGGEQYF. The CDR3 DNA follows: TGTGCCTGCAGCTCACTAGCGGGAGGAGGCGGTGAGCAGTACTTC.

Note on this clonotype: No conserved phenylalanine or tryptophan ends this CDR3, so it is likely a read error. The limits of the CDR3 on the DNA are not certain, so only TCRdb's listed CDR3 is given. This chain joins TRBV6-5 and TRBJ2-2; TRBD1, the D gene given by the table, was not confirmed from the DNA. Germline V gene sequence: CDR1 MNHEY, CDR2 SVGAGI. The CDR3 is 14 residues long, counting both termini. CDR3 loop: CASRGQGFTGELFS.